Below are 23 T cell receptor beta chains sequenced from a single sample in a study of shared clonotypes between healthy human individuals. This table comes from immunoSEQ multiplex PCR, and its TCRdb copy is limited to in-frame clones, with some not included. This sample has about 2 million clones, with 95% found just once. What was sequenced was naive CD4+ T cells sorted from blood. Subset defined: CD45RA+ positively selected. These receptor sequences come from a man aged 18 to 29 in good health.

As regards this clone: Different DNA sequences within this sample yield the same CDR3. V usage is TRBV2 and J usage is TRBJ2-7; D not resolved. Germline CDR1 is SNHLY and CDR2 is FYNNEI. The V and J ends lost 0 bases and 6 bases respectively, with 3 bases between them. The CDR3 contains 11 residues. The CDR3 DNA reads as TGTGCCAGCAGTGAAGCCGGCGAGCAGTACTTC. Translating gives CASSEAGEQYF.

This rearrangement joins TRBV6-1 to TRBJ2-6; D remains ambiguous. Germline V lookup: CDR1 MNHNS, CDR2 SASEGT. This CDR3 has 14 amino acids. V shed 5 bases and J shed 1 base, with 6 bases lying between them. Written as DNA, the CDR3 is TGTGCCAGCAGTCACTTGTCTGGGGCCAACGTCCTGACTTTC. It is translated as CASSHLSGANVLTF.

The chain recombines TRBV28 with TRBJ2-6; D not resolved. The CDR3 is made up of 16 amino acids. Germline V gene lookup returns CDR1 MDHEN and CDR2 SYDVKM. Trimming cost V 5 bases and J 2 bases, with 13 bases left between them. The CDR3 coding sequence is TGTGCCAGCAGTCCCGGGTCGGTGGCTGGGGCCAACGTCCTGACTTTC. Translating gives CASSPGSVAGANVLTF.

CDR3 nucleotides: TGTGCCAGCAGCTTAGGCCCCCCAGGGGCGGAAGATACGCAGTATTTT. Encoded protein: CASSLGPPGAEDTQYF. The chain carries TRBV7-9 and TRBJ2-3; possible D gene TRBD1, 6 bases. V lost 1 base and J 5 bases, leaving 16 bases between the germline ends. From germline, CDR1 is SEHNR and CDR2 FQNEAQ (reference sequence). This CDR3 is 16 amino acids long.

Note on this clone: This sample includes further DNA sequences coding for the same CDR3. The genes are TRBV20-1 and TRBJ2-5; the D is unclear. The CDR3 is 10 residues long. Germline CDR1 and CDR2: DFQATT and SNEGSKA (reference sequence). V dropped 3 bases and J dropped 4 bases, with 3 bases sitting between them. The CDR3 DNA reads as TGCAGTGCTAGCTTAGAGACCCAGTACTTC. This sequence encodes CSASLETQYF.

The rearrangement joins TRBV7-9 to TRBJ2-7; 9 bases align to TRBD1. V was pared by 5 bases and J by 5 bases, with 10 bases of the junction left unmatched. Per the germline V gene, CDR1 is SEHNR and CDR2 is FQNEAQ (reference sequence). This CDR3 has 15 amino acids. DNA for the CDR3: TGTGCCAGCAGCCGCGGGACAGGGAATTTGGACGAGCAGTACTTC. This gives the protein CASSRGTGNLDEQYF.

CDR3 in DNA: TGCGCCAGCAGCCAAACAAGCAATCAGCCCCAGCATTTT. This gives the protein CASSQTSNQPQHF. This rearrangement joins TRBV4-3 to TRBJ1-5, with D unclear. The germline CDR1 and CDR2 sequences are LGHNA and YSLEER. The ends were cut back, 2 bases at V and 1 base at J, with 3 bases in the middle. This CDR3 contains 13 residues.

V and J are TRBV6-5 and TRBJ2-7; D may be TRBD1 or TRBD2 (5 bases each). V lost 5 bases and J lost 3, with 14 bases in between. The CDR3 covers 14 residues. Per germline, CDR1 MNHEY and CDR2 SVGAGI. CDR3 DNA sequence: TGTGCCAGCAGTCCTTTCCGGGACGGCTACGAGCAGTACTTC. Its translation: CASSPFRDGYEQYF.

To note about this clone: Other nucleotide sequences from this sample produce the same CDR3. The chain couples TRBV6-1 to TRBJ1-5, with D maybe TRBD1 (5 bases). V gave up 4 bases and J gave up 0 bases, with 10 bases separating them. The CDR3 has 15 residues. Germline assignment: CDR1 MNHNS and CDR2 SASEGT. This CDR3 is CASSVTGYSNQPQHF. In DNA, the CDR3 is TGTGCCAGCAGTGTCACAGGATATAGCAATCAGCCCCAGCATTTT.

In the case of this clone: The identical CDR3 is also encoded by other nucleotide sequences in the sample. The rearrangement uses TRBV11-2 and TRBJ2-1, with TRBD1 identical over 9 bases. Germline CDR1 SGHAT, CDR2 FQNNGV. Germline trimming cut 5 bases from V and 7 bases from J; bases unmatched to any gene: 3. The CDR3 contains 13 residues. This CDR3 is CASSPDRGNEQFF. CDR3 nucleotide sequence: TGTGCCAGCAGCCCCGACAGGGGGAATGAGCAGTTCTTC.

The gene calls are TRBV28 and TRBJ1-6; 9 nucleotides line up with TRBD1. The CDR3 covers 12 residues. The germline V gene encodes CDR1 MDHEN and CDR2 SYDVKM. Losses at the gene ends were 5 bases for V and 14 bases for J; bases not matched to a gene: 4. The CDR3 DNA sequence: TGTGCCAGCAGTCAACGGACAGGGGCCCTCCACTTT. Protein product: CASSQRTGALHF.

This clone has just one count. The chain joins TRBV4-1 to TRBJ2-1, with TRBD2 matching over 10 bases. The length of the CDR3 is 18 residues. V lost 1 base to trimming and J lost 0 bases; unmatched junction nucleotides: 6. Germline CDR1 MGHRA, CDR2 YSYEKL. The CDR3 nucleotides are TGCGCCAGCAGCCAAGGGACTAGCGGAGGGGTCTCCTACAATGAGCAGTTCTTC. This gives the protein CASSQGTSGGVSYNEQFF.

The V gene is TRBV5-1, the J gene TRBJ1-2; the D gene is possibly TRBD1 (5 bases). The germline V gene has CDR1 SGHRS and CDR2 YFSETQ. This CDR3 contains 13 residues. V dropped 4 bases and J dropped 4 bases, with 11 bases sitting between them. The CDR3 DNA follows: TGCGCCAGCAGCCCTGGGACTTTCTATGGCTACACCTTC. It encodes CASSPGTFYGYTF.

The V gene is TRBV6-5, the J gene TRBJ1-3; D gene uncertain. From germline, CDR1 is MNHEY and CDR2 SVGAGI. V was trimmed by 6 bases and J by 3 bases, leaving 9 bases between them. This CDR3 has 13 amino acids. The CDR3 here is CASRDYGGNTIYF. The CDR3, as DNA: TGTGCCAGCAGAGACTACGGTGGAAACACCATATATTTT.

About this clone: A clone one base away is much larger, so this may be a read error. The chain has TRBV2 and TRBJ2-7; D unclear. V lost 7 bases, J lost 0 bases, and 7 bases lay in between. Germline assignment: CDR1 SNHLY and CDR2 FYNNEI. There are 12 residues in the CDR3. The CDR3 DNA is TGTGCCAGCAAAGGGAACTCCTACGAGCAGTACTTC. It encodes CASKGNSYEQYF.

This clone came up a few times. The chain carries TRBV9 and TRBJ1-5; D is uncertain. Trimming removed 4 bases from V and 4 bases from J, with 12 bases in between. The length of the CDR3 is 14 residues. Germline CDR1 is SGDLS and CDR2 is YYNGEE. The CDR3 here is CASSLNEENQPQHF. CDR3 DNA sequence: TGTGCCAGCAGCCTTAACGAGGAAAATCAGCCCCAGCATTTT.

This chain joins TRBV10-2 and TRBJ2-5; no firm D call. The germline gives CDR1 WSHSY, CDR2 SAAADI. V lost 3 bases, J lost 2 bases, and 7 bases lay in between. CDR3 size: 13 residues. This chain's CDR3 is CASSEPYQETQYF. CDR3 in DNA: TGCGCCAGCAGTGAACCATATCAAGAGACCCAGTACTTC.

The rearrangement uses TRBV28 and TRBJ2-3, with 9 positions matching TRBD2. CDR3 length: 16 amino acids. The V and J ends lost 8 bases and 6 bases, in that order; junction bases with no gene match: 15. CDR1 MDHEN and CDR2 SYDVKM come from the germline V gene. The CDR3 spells CASAGGGGRATDTQYF. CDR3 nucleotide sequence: TGTGCCAGCGCCGGGGGAGGCGGGAGGGCTACCGATACGCAGTATTTT.

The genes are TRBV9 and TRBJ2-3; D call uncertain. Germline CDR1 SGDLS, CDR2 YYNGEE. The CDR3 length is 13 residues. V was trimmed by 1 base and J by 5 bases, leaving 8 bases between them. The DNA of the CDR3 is TGTGCCAGCAGCGTAATCTCGGGAGATACGCAGTATTTT. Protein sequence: CASSVISGDTQYF.

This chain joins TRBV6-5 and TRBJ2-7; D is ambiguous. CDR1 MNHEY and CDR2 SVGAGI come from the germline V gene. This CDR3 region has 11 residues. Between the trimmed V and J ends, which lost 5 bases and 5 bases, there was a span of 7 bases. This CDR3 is CASSQTHEQYF. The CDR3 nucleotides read TGTGCCAGCAGTCAAACCCACGAGCAGTACTTC.

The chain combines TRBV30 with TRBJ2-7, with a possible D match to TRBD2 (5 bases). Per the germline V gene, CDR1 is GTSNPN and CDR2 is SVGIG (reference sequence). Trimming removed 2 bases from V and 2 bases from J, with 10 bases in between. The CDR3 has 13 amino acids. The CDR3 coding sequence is TGTGCCTGGAGTAGCGGAGGCACCTACGAGCAGTACTTC. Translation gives CAWSSGGTYEQYF.

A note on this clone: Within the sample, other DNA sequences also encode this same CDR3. This chain's CDR3 is CASSYGTATEAFF. CDR3 bases: TGTGCCAGCAGTTACGGGACGGCCACTGAAGCTTTCTTT. The J gene is TRBJ1-1, the V gene TRBV6-5; D is possibly TRBD1 (5 bases). The length of the CDR3 is 13 residues. Germline CDR1 reads MNHEY; CDR2 reads SVGAGI. Deletions cut 2 bases from V and 4 bases from J, with 8 bases between.

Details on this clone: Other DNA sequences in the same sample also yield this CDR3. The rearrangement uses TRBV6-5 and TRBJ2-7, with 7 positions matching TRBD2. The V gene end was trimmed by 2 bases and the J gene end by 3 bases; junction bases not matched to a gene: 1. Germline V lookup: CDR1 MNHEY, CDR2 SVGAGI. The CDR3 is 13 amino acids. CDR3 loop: CASSYGLGYEQYF. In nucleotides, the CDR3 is TGTGCCAGCAGTTACGGACTAGGCTACGAGCAGTACTTC.